This note documents a single TCR beta chain sequence. Its antigen is not identified. Caucasian individuals from Russia who were healthy and aged roughly 6 to 100 acted as donors. These data belong to a study of blood T cells in healthy people across ages. Points from the study as a whole: Observed TCR beta diversity showed a strong correlation with the percentage of naive T cells as measured by flow cytometry. Considered underestimates were the diversity estimates obtained from one million T cells.

Germline CDR1 reads LNHNV; CDR2 reads YYDKDF (reference sequence). Trimming took 1 base from V and 1 from J, leaving 8 bases between them. The CDR3 consists of 16 residues. PCR was performed a second time for about 7 to 12 cycles using a sample-barcoded 5' primer and a J-beta primer mix. One entry per CDR3 protein results from TCRdb running MiXCR on the 5' RACE reads. There are around 900,000 distinct CDR3 sequences in the sample; 51% occur only once, and roughly 23% lies in the top ten. The chain joins TRBV15 to TRBJ2-6, with a weak D call TRBD2 (5 bases). The origin of this receptor is a woman aged 55-70 years in good health. The sequenced material came from blood. CDR3 region: CATSRGTGSGANVLTF. The CDR3 region has the DNA TGTGCCACCAGCAGAGGGACTGGATCTGGGGCCAACGTCCTGACTTTC.